The 20 T cell receptor beta chains given below trace back to one sample, sequenced in a study of cytomegalovirus exposure and HLA in healthy donors (TCRdb year 2017). Libraries were prepared through the immunoSEQ multiplex PCR assay. The source is immuneACCESS, and TCRdb retained only in-frame sequences with V and J called. Part of the clones is not carried over; for the studies checked, unresolved V genes explain less than half of this, and the remainder is unexplained. The table for this sample lists tens of thousands of clones; roughly 90% of them were counted only once. Together, the top ten hold 8.4% of the sample. The specimen was PBMCs. Receptors originate from a woman between 18 and 29 years old in good health and CMV-seropositive.

The chain has TRBV30 and TRBJ1-4; D may be TRBD1 (6 bases). Trimming shortened V by 0 bases and J by 8 bases, and 16 bases separated the two germline ends. CDR1 is GTSNPN and CDR2 is SVGIG in the germline V gene (reference sequence). CDR3 size: 15 residues. The CDR3 region has the DNA TGTGCCTGGAGTGTACTCGGGGGGGCGAACGAAAAACTGTTTTTT. Translation gives CAWSVLGGANEKLFF. The variable domain in full, with the rest retrieved from reference TRBV30 and TRBJ1-4, is SQTIHQWPATLVQPVGSPLSLECTVEGTSNPNLYWYRQAAGRGLQLLFYSVGIGQISSEVPQNLSASRPQDRQFILSSKKLLLSDSGFYLCAWSVLGGANEKLFFGSGTQLSVL.

The chain is built from TRBV30 and TRBJ1-5; D unclear. Per the germline V gene, CDR1 is GTSNPN and CDR2 is SVGIG (reference sequence). The V gene lost 3 bases and the J gene lost 2 bases, with 11 bases spanning the gap. The CDR3 covers 14 residues. In DNA form, the CDR3 reads TGTGCCTGGAGCGAGGGTAGCGGCAATCAGCCCCAGCATTTT. It translates to CAWSEGSGNQPQHF.

V and J are TRBV7-3 and TRBJ2-5, with D perhaps TRBD2 (6 bases). The CDR3 is 15 amino acids. V was cut by 5 bases and J by 4 bases, with 17 bases left in between. CDR1 is SGHTA, CDR2 FQGTGA, per germline. In nucleotides, the CDR3 is TGTGCCAGCAGCCGGGCGGGGAGCAAGGGAGAGACCCAGTACTTC. The encoded protein is CASSRAGSKGETQYF. Variable domain in full (rest from reference TRBV7-3 and TRBJ2-5): GAGVSQTPSNKVTEKGKYVELRCDPISGHTALYWYRQSLGQGPEFLIYFQGTGAADDSGLPNDRFFAVRPEGSVSTLKIQRTERGDSAVYLCASSRAGSKGETQYFGPGTRLLVL.

The chain carries TRBV12-5 and TRBJ2-1, with TRBD2 matching 8 bases. The V gene end was trimmed by 6 bases and the J gene end by 3 bases; junction bases not matched to a gene: 4. Looked up from germline, CDR1 is LGHNT and CDR2 is FRNRAP. The CDR3 covers 14 residues. CDR3: CASGPGTSYNEQFF. In nucleotides, the CDR3 is TGTGCTAGTGGCCCCGGGACTAGCTACAATGAGCAGTTCTTC.

This clone has only one observation. This chain connects TRBV18 to TRBJ2-1; TRBD2 aligns across 7 bases. The CDR3 spans 15 residues. Germline assignment: CDR1 KGHSH and CDR2 LQKENI. The ends lost 1 base at V and 8 bases at J; junction bases unmatched: 8. Here the CDR3 reads CASSPRGGYGDEQFF. The CDR3 nucleotides read TGTGCCAGCTCACCACGGGGGGGTTATGGCGATGAGCAGTTCTTC.

J is TRBJ2-3 and V is TRBV5-4, with TRBD2 matching over 8 bases. The trim removed 3 bases at V and 5 bases at J, leaving 5 bases unmatched. Germline V CDR1 and CDR2: SGHNT, YYREEE (reference sequence). CDR3 size: 14 residues. DNA for the CDR3: TGTGCCAGCAGCTCCGGGGGGGCCGTAGATACGCAGTATTTT. Translated: CASSSGGAVDTQYF.

The J gene is TRBJ1-5, the V gene TRBV4-1, with D perhaps matching TRBD1 (5 bases). From germline, CDR1 is MGHRA and CDR2 YSYEKL. V shed 3 bases and J shed 1 base, with 10 bases lying between them. This CDR3 spans 15 amino acids. CDR3 protein: CASSHDRGSNQPQHF. The CDR3 DNA reads as TGCGCCAGCAGCCACGATCGGGGGAGCAATCAGCCCCAGCATTTT.

This clone appeared once. The V call is TRBV28, the J call TRBJ2-5; tentative D call: TRBD2 (6 bases). The ends were cut back, 5 bases at V and 4 bases at J, with 17 bases in the middle. The CDR3 sequence is 15 residues long. Germline CDR1 reads MDHEN; CDR2 reads SYDVKM. CDR3 residues: CASSHTGVAGETQYF. DNA of the CDR3: TGTGCCAGCAGTCATACGGGGGTGGCAGGAGAGACCCAGTACTTC.

The chain has TRBV29-1 and TRBJ1-5; 8 nucleotides align to TRBD1. V lost 6 bases to trimming and J lost 3 bases; unmatched junction nucleotides: 10. Germline CDR1 and CDR2: SQVTM and ANQGSEA. The CDR3 is made up of 15 amino acids. The CDR3 nucleotides read TGCAGCGTGTCCTCGGGACAGGCCAACAATCAGCCCCAGCATTTT. Its protein is CSVSSGQANNQPQHF. Together with reference TRBV29-1 and TRBJ1-5, the CDR3 gives the full variable domain: SAVISQKPSRDICQRGTSLTIQCQVDSQVTMMFWYRQQPGQSLTLIATANQGSEATYESGFVIDKFPISRPNLTFSTLTVSNMSPEDSSIYLCSVSSGQANNQPQHFGDGTRLSIL.

This clone turned up a few times. The V and J genes are TRBV5-1 and TRBJ2-3, with D hard to call. CDR3 size: 13 residues. Germline V lookup: CDR1 SGHRS, CDR2 YFSETQ. V dropped 1 base and J dropped 2 bases, with 5 bases sitting between them. For the CDR3, the DNA is TGCGCCAGCAGCTTGCACACCACAGATACGCAGTATTTT. It encodes CASSLHTTDTQYF.

The chain joins TRBV18 to TRBJ1-1, with 7 bases identical to TRBD1. With V trimmed by 5 bases and J by 0 bases, 6 bases remained unmatched. The CDR3 runs 15 residues. Germline CDR1 reads KGHSH; CDR2 reads LQKENI. This CDR3 is CASSYRGDMNTEAFF. DNA of the CDR3: TGTGCCAGCTCATACAGGGGAGACATGAACACTGAAGCTTTCTTT.

Only a few counts were recorded for this clone. The gene calls are TRBV27 and TRBJ2-1; D is possibly TRBD2 (7 bases). The V end was cut by 7 bases, the J end by 2 bases, with 12 bases between. The CDR3 spans 14 residues. Germline V gene lookup returns CDR1 MNHEY and CDR2 SMNVEV (reference sequence). CDR3 sequence reads: CASTWGGPYNEQFF. In DNA, the CDR3 is TGTGCCAGCACGTGGGGGGGCCCCTACAATGAGCAGTTCTTC.

The chain is built from TRBV27 and TRBJ2-1; tentatively, D is TRBD1 (6 bases). The ends were cut back, 6 bases at V and 6 bases at J, with 12 bases in the middle. CDR1 and CDR2 (germline): MNHEY, SMNVEV (reference sequence). The CDR3 contains 13 residues. The CDR3 protein is CASRLVGGNEQFF. The CDR3 DNA reads as TGTGCCAGCAGATTGGTAGGGGGCAATGAGCAGTTCTTC.

The chain carries TRBV6-5 and TRBJ1-1, with D unclear. The CDR3 length is 12 residues. V lost 6 bases, J lost 5 bases, and 10 bases lay in between. Germline V CDR1 and CDR2: MNHEY, SVGAGI. This CDR3 is CASSYEGTEAFF. The CDR3 bases are TGTGCCAGCAGCTACGAGGGAACTGAAGCTTTCTTT.

This clone was detected only a few times. The V and J genes are TRBV7-9 and TRBJ2-7, with D tentatively TRBD1 (6 bases). Germline CDR1 is SEHNR and CDR2 is FQNEAQ (reference sequence). V lost 8 bases and J 4 bases, leaving 12 bases between the germline ends. The CDR3 is 12 amino acids. CDR3 sequence reads: CASEGQQYEQYF. For the CDR3, the DNA is TGTGCCAGCGAGGGACAACAATACGAGCAGTACTTC.

The gene calls are TRBV2 and TRBJ1-5; 7 bases are shared with TRBD1. CDR3 size: 14 residues. Trimming cost V 7 bases and J 3 bases; bases outside gene matches: 6. Germline CDR1 reads SNHLY; CDR2 reads FYNNEI. The CDR3 protein is CASNIQGFNQPQHF. CDR3 bases: TGTGCCAGCAATATACAGGGGTTCAATCAGCCCCAGCATTTT. The whole variable domain, filled in from reference TRBV2 and TRBJ1-5, reads EPEVTQTPSHQVTQMGQEVILRCVPISNHLYFYWYRQILGQKVEFLVSFYNNEISEKSEIFDDQFSVERPDGSNFTLKIRSTKLEDSAMYFCASNIQGFNQPQHFGDGTRLSIL.

The chain combines TRBV5-1 with TRBJ2-5, with 9 bases matching TRBD2. The CDR3 sequence is 15 residues long. CDR1 is SGHRS, CDR2 YFSETQ, per germline. J gave up 5 bases and V 0 bases, and 5 bases lay outside the gene matches. DNA of the CDR3: TGCGCCAGCAGCTTGGGTGCGGGGGGGGTCGAGACCCAGTACTTC. Protein product: CASSLGAGGVETQYF.

This chain uses TRBV28 with TRBJ1-6; TRBD1 matches at 9 bases. The CDR3 has 16 residues. Germline V lookup: CDR1 MDHEN, CDR2 SYDVKM. V dropped 5 bases and J dropped 7; count of bases not matched to a gene: 9. In DNA form, the CDR3 reads TGTGCCAGCAGTCCAGCCGGGACAGGGCTCAATTCACCCCTCCACTTT. Translating gives CASSPAGTGLNSPLHF.

The rearrangement joins TRBV2 to TRBJ2-3; 12 bases fit TRBD2. With V trimmed by 6 bases and J by 2 bases, 9 bases remained unmatched. CDR3 length equals 17 residues. The germline V gene has CDR1 SNHLY and CDR2 FYNNEI. The CDR3 sequence is CASRGPTSGGLTDTQYF. CDR3 nucleotides: TGTGCCAGCAGGGGGCCGACTAGCGGGGGACTCACAGATACGCAGTATTTT.

The CDR3 region is CASSQESRGYTF. CDR3 DNA: TGTGCCAGCAGCCAAGAGTCGCGTGGCTACACCTTC. The genes are TRBV14 and TRBJ1-2; no clear D. Germline assignment: CDR1 SGHDN and CDR2 FVKESK. The CDR3 covers 12 residues. V lost 0 bases, J lost 7 bases, and 6 bases lay in between. The whole variable domain, filled in from reference TRBV14 and TRBJ1-2, reads EAGVTQFPSHSVIEKGQTVTLRCDPISGHDNLYWYRRVMGKEIKFLLHFVKESKQDESGMPNNRFLAERTGGTYSTLKVQPAELEDSGVYFCASSQESRGYTFGSGTRLTVV.